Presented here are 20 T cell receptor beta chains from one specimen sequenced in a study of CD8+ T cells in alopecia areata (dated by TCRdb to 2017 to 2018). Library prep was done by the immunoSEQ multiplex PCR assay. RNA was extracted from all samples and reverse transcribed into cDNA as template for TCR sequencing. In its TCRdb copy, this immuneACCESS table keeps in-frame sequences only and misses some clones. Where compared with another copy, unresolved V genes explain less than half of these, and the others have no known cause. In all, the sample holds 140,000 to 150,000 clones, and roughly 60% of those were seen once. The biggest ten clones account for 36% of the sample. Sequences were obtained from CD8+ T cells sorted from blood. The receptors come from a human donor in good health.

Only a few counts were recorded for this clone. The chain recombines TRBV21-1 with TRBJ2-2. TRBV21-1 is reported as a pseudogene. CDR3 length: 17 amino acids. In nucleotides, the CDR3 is TGTGCCAGCAGCAAAGTGACCTGGCAGTACGCCACCGGGGAGCTGTTTTTT. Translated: CASSKVTWQYATGELFF.

The CDR3 region is CSARTGRGDTQYF. DNA of the CDR3: TGCAGCGCTCGGACAGGGCGGGGAGATACGCAGTATTTT. This rearrangement joins TRBV29-1 to TRBJ2-3; 8 bases are shared with TRBD1. Germline V gene sequence: CDR1 SQVTM, CDR2 ANQGSEA. The CDR3 consists of 13 residues. V was pared by 7 bases and J by 5 bases, with 8 bases of the junction left unmatched.

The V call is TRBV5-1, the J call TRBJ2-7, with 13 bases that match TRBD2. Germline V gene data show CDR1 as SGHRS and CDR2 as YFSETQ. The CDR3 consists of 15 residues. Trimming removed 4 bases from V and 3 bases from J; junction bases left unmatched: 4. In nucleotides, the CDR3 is TGCGCCAGCAGCGTGGGACTAGCGGGGAGCTACGAGCAGTACTTC. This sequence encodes CASSVGLAGSYEQYF.

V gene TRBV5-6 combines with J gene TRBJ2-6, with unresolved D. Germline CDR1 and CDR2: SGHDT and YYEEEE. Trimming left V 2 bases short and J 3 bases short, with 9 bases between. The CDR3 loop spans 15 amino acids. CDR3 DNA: TGTGCCAGCAGCTTTCCGGGCGATGGGGCCAACGTCCTGACTTTC. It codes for CASSFPGDGANVLTF. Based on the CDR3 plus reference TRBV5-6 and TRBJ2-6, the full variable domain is DAGVTQSPTHLIKTRGQQVTLRCSPKSGHDTVSWYQQALGQGPQFIFQYYEEEERQRGNFPDRFSGHQFPNYSSELNVNALLLGDSALYLCASSFPGDGANVLTFGAGSRLTVL.

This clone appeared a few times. DNA of the CDR3: TGCAGCGTTTATAGTCGGGGAGAAGCCTCTGGGGCCAACGTCCTGACTTTC. Amino acids: CSVYSRGEASGANVLTF. The chain couples TRBV29-1 to TRBJ2-6; D may be TRBD2 (5 bases). The CDR3 sequence is 17 residues long. The ends were cut back, 5 bases at V and 0 bases at J, with 17 bases in the middle. The V gene's germline CDR1 is SQVTM and CDR2 ANQGSEA.

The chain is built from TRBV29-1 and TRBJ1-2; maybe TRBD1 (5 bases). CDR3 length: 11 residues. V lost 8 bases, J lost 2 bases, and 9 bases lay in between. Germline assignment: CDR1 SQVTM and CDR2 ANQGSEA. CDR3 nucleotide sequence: TGCAGCTCTACAGGCAACTATGGCTACACCTTC. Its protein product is CSSTGNYGYTF. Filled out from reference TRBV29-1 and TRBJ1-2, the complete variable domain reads SAVISQKPSRDICQRGTSLTIQCQVDSQVTMMFWYRQQPGQSLTLIATANQGSEATYESGFVIDKFPISRPNLTFSTLTVSNMSPEDSSIYLCSSTGNYGYTFGSGTRLTVV.

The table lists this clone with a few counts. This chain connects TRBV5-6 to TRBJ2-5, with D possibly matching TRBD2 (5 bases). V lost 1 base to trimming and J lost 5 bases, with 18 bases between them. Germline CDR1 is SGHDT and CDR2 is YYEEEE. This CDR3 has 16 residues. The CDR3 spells CASSLLQRPKRETQYF. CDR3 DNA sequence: TGTGCCAGCAGCTTGCTCCAGCGGCCCAAAAGGGAGACCCAGTACTTC.

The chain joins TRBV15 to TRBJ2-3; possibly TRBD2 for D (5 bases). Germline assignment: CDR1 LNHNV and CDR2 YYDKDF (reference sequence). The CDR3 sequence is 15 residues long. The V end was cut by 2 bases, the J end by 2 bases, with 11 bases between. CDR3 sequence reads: CATSRRSGATDTQYF. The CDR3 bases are TGTGCCACCAGCAGAAGAAGCGGAGCCACAGATACGCAGTATTTT.

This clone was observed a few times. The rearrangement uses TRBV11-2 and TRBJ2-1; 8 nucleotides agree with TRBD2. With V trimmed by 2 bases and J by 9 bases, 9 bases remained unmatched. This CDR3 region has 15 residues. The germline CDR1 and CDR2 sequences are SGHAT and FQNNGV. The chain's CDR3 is CASSLLAGGVGEQFF. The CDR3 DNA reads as TGTGCCAGCAGCTTATTGGCGGGAGGAGTTGGTGAGCAGTTCTTC. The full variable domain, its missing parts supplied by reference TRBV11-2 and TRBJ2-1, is EAGVAQSPRYKIIEKRQSVAFWCNPISGHATLYWYQQILGQGPKLLIQFQNNGVVDDSQLPKDRFSAERLKGVDSTLKIQPAKLEDSAVYLCASSLLAGGVGEQFFGPGTRLTVL.

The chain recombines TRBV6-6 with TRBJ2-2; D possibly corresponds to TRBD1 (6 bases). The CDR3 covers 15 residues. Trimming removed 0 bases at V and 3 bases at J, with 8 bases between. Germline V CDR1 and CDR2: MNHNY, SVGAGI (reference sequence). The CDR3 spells CASSYSGHDTGELFF. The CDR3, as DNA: TGTGCCAGCAGTTACTCGGGACATGACACCGGGGAGCTGTTTTTT.

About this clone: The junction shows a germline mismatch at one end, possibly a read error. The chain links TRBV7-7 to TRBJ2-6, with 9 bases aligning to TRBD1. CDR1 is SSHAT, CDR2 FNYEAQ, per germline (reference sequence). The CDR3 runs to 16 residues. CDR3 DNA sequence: TGTGCTAGCAGCTCGGGACAGGGCATTGGGGCCAACGTCCTGACTTTC. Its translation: CASSSGQGIGANVLTF.

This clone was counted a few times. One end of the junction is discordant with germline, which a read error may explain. The CDR3 bases are TGCAGCGTCGAAGGACTAGCGGGAGACGATACGCAGTATTTT. This gives the protein CSVEGLAGDDTQYF. J is TRBJ2-3 and V is TRBV29-1; 13 bases agree with TRBD2. Germline V gives CDR1 SQVTM, CDR2 ANQGSEA. CDR3 length: 14 residues.

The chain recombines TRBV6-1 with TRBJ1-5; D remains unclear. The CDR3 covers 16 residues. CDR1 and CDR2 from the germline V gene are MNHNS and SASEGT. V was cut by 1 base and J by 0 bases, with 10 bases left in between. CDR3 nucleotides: TGTGCCAGCAGTGAAGTGGCGGCATCTAGCAATCAGCCCCAGCATTTT. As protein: CASSEVAASSNQPQHF.

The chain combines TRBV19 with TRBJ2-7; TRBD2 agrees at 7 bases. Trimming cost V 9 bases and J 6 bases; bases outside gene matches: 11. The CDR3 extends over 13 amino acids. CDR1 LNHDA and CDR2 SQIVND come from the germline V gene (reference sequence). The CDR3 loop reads CASSSGPGGEQYF. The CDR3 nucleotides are TGTGCCAGCTCTAGCGGCCCAGGCGGCGAGCAGTACTTC.

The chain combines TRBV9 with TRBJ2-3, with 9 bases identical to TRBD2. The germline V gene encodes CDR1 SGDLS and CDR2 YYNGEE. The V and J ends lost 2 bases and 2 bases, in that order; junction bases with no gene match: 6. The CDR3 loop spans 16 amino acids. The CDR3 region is CASSVMTSGNTDTQYF. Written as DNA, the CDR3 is TGTGCCAGCAGCGTCATGACTAGCGGCAACACAGATACGCAGTATTTT. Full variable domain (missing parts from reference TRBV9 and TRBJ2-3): DSGVTQTPKHLITATGQRVTLRCSPRSGDLSVYWYQQSLDQGLQFLIQYYNGEERAKGNILERFSAQQFPDLHSELNLSSLELGDSALYFCASSVMTSGNTDTQYFGPGTRLTVL.

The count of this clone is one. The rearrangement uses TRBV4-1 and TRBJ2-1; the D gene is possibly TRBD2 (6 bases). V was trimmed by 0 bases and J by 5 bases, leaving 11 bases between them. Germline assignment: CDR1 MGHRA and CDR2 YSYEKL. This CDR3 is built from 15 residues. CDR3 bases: TGCGCCAGCAGCCAAGATAGCGGCGTTAACAATGAGCAGTTCTTC. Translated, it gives CASSQDSGVNNEQFF.

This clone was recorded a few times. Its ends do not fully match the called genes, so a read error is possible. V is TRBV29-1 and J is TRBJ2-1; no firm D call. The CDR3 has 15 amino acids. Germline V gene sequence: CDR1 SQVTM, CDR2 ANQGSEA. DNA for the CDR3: TGCAGCGTTAAAGAGAGCCCGAGCCTAAACAATGAGCAGTTCTTC. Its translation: CSVKESPSLNNEQFF.

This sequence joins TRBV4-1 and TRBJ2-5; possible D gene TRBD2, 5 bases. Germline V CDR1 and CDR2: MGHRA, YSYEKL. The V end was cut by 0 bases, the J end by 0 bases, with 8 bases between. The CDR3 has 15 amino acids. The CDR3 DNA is TGCGCCAGCAGCCAAGATGGCGGGTACCAAGAGACCCAGTACTTC. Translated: CASSQDGGYQETQYF.

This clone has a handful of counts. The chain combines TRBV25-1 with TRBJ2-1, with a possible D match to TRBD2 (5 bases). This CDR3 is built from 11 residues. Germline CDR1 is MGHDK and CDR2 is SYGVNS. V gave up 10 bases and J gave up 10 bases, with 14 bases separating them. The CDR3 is CATKRGWEQFF. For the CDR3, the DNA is TGTGCCACAAAAAGAGGGTGGGAGCAGTTCTTC.

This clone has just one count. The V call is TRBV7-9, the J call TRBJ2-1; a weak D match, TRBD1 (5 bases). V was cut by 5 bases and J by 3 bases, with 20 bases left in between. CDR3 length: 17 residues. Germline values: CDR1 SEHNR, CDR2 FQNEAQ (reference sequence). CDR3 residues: CASSLTETWAGYNEQFF. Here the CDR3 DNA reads TGTGCCAGCAGCCTGACAGAGACATGGGCAGGCTACAATGAGCAGTTCTTC.